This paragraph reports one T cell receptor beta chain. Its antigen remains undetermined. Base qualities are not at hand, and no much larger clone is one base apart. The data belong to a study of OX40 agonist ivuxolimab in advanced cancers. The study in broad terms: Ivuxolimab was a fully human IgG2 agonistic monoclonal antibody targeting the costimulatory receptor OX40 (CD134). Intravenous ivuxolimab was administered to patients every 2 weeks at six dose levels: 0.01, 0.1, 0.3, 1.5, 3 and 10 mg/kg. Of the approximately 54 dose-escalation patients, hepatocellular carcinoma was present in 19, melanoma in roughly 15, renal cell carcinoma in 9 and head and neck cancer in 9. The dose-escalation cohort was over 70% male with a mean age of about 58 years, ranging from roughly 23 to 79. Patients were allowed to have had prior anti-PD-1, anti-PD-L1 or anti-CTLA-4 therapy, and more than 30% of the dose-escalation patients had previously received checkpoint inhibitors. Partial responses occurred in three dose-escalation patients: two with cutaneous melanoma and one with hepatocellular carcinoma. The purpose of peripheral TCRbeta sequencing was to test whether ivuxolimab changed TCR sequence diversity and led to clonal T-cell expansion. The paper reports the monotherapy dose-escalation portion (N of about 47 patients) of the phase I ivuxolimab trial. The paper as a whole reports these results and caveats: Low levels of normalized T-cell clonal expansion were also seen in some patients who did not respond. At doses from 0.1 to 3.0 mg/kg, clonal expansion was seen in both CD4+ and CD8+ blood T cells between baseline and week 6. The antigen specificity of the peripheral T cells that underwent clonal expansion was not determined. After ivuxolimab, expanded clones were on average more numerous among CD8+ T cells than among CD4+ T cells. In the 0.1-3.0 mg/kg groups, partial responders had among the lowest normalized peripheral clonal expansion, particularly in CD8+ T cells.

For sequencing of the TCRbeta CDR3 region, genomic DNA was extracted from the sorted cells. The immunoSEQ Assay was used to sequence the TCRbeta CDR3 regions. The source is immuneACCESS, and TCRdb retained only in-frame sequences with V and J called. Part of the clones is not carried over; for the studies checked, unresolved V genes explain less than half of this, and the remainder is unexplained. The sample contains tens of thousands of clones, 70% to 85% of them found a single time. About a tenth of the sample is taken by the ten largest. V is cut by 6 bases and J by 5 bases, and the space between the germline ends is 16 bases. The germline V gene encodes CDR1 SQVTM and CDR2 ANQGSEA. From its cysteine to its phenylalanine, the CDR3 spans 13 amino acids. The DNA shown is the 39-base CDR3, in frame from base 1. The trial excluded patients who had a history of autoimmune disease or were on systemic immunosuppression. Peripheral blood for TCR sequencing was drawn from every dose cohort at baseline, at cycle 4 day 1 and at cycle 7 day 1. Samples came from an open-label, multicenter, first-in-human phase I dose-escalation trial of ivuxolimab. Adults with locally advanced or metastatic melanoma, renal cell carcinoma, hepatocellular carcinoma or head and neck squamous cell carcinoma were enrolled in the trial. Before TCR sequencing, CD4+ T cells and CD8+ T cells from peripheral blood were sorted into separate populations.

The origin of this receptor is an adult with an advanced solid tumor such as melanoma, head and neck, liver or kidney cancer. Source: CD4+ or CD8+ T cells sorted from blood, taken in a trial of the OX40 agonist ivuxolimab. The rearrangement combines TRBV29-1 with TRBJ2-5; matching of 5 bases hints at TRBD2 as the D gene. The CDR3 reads CSVEEPGWETQYF. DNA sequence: TGCAGCGTGGAGGAACCGGGGTGGGAGACCCAGTACTTC.